These 10 T cell receptor beta chains share one sample of origin, sequenced in a study of cytomegalovirus exposure and HLA in healthy donors. This table comes from immunoSEQ multiplex PCR, and its TCRdb copy is limited to in-frame clones, with some not included. The sample lists about 180,000 clones, 85% occurring once. The sequenced material came from PBMCs. The receptor source for this set is a young man in good health and CMV-seropositive.

The chain carries TRBV25-1 and TRBJ1-3; D is undetermined. Germline V lookup: CDR1 MGHDK, CDR2 SYGVNS. V gave up 8 bases and J gave up 0 bases, with 8 bases separating them. The CDR3 has 13 residues. CDR3 sequence: CASRDYSGNTIYF. CDR3 bases: TGTGCCAGCCGAGATTACTCTGGAAACACCATATATTTT.

The gene calls are TRBV7-2 and TRBJ2-5; a possible D gene is TRBD2 (6 bases). Trimming stripped 3 bases from V and 3 bases from J, with 8 bases between. This CDR3 spans 13 amino acids. Germline V gives CDR1 SGHTA, CDR2 FQGNSA. CDR3 sequence: CASSFGGEETQYF. The CDR3 DNA is TGTGCCAGCAGCTTCGGAGGGGAAGAGACCCAGTACTTC.

This clone was recorded only once. V usage is TRBV11-3 and J usage is TRBJ2-7, with D perhaps matching TRBD1 (6 bases). The CDR3 loop spans 15 amino acids. Germline V lookup: CDR1 SGHNT, CDR2 YENEEA. Trimming took off 5 bases at V and 2 bases at J, with 16 bases between the two ends. CDR3 sequence reads: CASSHTGRKPYEQYF. The DNA of the CDR3 is TGTGCCAGCAGCCATACAGGGAGAAAACCCTACGAGCAGTACTTC.

This clone was picked up one time. CDR3 region: CASSHGTGSEAFF. The CDR3 region has the DNA TGCGCCAGCAGCCATGGGACAGGGAGTGAAGCTTTCTTT. V gene TRBV4-1 combines with J gene TRBJ1-1; 9 positions match TRBD1. The CDR3 has 13 residues. Germline V gene lookup returns CDR1 MGHRA and CDR2 YSYEKL. With V trimmed by 3 bases and J by 7 bases, 3 bases remained unmatched.

The chain uses TRBV30 and TRBJ2-7, with 7 bases that match TRBD2. Germline V gene data show CDR1 as GTSNPN and CDR2 as SVGIG (reference sequence). The V segment lost 2 bases and the J segment 0 bases; nucleotides outside the gene matches: 1. CDR3 length: 13 residues. The CDR3: CAWSSGVSYEQYF. For the CDR3, the DNA is TGTGCCTGGAGTAGCGGGGTCTCCTACGAGCAGTACTTC.

With regard to this clone: One base away lies a much larger clone, so this may be a sequencing read error. The chain uses TRBV6-5 and TRBJ1-2, with unresolved D. The germline V gene encodes CDR1 MNHEY and CDR2 SVGAGI. CDR3 length equals 13 residues. The V end was cut by 0 bases, the J end by 2 bases, with 4 bases between. CDR3 nucleotide sequence: TGTGCCAGCAGTTACTCGAGCAACTATGGCTACACCTTC. This sequence encodes CASSYSSNYGYTF.

The chain joins TRBV7-3 to TRBJ2-2; 7 positions agree with TRBD2. Germline lookup yields CDR1 SGHTA and CDR2 FQGTGA. Trimming cost V 4 bases and J 9 bases; bases outside gene matches: 5. The CDR3 has 13 amino acids. The CDR3 bases are TGTGCCAGCAGCTCCCCGGGAGGCCGGGAGCTGTTTTTT. Protein product: CASSSPGGRELFF.

This rearrangement joins TRBV5-4 to TRBJ1-4; the D is unclear. V was cut by 4 bases and J by 0 bases, with 10 bases left in between. Germline CDR1 SGHNT, CDR2 YYREEE (reference sequence). The CDR3 is 15 residues long. The CDR3 DNA sequence: TGTGCCAGCAGCCGGTCCCCTTCAACTAATGAAAAACTGTTTTTT. Its protein product is CASSRSPSTNEKLFF. The complete variable domain, with remaining parts taken from reference TRBV5-4 and TRBJ1-4, reads ETGVTQSPTHLIKTRGQQVTLRCSSQSGHNTVSWYQQALGQGPQFIFQYYREEENGRGNFPPRFSGLQFPNYSSELNVNALELDDSALYLCASSRSPSTNEKLFFGSGTQLSVL.

The V and J genes are TRBV11-2 and TRBJ2-3; no firm D call. The CDR3 has 12 amino acids. Germline V gene data show CDR1 as SGHAT and CDR2 as FQNNGV. V shed 5 bases and J shed 5 bases, with 8 bases lying between them. The CDR3 nucleotides read TGTGCCAGCAGCCTCTCCCGAGATACGCAGTATTTT. It translates to CASSLSRDTQYF.

A single count supports this clone. This chain connects TRBV30 to TRBJ2-2; the match to TRBD1 covers 7 bases. The CDR3 is 14 residues long. Germline CDR1 and CDR2: GTSNPN and SVGIG (reference sequence). V dropped 0 bases and J dropped 4; count of bases not matched to a gene: 2. As DNA, the CDR3 is TGTGCCTGGAGTGTAACAGGGGCCACCGGGGAGCTGTTTTTT. Translating it yields CAWSVTGATGELFF.